The T cell receptor (beta chain) under discussion was sequenced for a study of cytomegalovirus exposure and HLA in healthy donors. Germline CDR1 reads SGDLS; CDR2 reads YYNGEE. The CDR3 sequence is 13 residues long. A multiplex PCR was run with 60 Vbeta primers and 13 Jbeta primers. Profiling relied on immunoSEQ multiplex PCR, and the TCRdb table lists in-frame clones only, not all of them. The profile shows almost 200,000 clones, about four fifths of them singletons. The clonotype comes from a male donor in good health and CMV-seropositive. V is TRBV9 and J is TRBJ2-5; a possible D gene is TRBD1 (5 bases). The DNA matches TRBJ2-7 better at its end, which makes the J call doubtful. Material for sequencing was PBMCs. The CDR3 reads CASSGPSRGEQYF. CDR3 bases: TGTGCCAGCAGCGGCCCCTCTAGGGGCGAGCAGTACTTC.